Described below is a single T cell receptor beta chain sequence and its context. This CDR3 comprises 13 residues. Germline values: CDR1 SGHDN, CDR2 FVKESK. Deletions cut 0 bases from V and 7 bases from J, with 10 bases between. These data are taken from a study of blood T cells in healthy people across ages. Alongside a J-beta primer mix, a sample-barcoded 5' primer served in a second PCR lasting about 7 to 11 cycles. TCRdb independently ran MiXCR on the 5' RACE reads; one entry per CDR3 protein. The sample includes approximately 940,000 distinct CDR3 sequences, 48% of them seen just once. The sequenced sample was blood. The chain employs TRBV14 and TRBJ2-7, with unresolved D. The sequence was collected from a man between 25 and 39 years old in good health. As DNA, the CDR3 is TGTGCCAGCAGCCAAGAATTGGAGACTGAGCAGTACTTC. Amino acids: CASSQELETEQYF.